This T cell receptor beta chain was captured by sequencing in a study of CD8 T cells in ankylosing spondylitis. Study-level results: Earlier literature documents some of the motif variants in reactive arthritis synovial fluid and blood. Disease-linked clones were reportedly significantly enriched in matched ankylosing spondylitis synovial fluid.

This clonotype was picked up many times. Its antigen is as yet unknown. The authors made TCR beta libraries by quantitative 5'-RACE with molecular barcodes. TCRdb recomputed calls from the 5' RACE reads with MiXCR, one row per CDR3 protein. The profile shows 100,000 to 150,000 distinct CDR3 sequences, roughly 10% of them singletons. This clonotype was obtained from a female donor with ankylosing spondylitis or in good health (not recorded which). What was sequenced was blood, either unsorted or a sorted T cell fraction (not recorded which).

The CDR3 is CSAEDRGEPNYGYTF. Written as DNA, the CDR3 is TGCAGTGCTGAAGACAGGGGGGAACCTAACTATGGCTACACCTTC. The V and J genes are TRBV20-1 and TRBJ1-2, with 9 bases aligning to TRBD1. This CDR3 spans 15 amino acids. J gave up 0 bases and V 5 bases, and 7 bases lay outside the gene matches. CDR1 is DFQATT, CDR2 SNEGSKA, per germline (reference sequence).